Reported below is one T cell receptor (beta chain). V lost 8 bases and J lost 10, with 21 bases in between. CDR1 MNHEY and CDR2 SMNVEV come from the germline V gene (reference sequence). The length of the CDR3 is 14 residues. This sample is part of a study of regulatory T cells in long-lasting Graves disease. Time point specified: persistent/refractory GD, antithyroid drugs over 5 years with positive TRAb. There was RNA extracted from PBMCs, and the TCR library was made from it. Both iRepertoire HTBI primers and Arm-PCR of CDR3 regions were used to build the TCR beta libraries. TCRdb independently ran MiXCR on the multiplex PCR reads; one entry per CDR3 protein. The table lists about 470,000 distinct CDR3 sequences, less than 25% of them singletons.

Sequencing used peripheral blood mononuclear cells (PBMCs), obtained when the disease was refractory, from a patient treated with antithyroid drugs. The sequence came from a female donor with Graves disease. The rearrangement links TRBV27 to TRBJ2-1, with D perhaps matching TRBD1 (6 bases). In DNA form, the CDR3 reads TGTGCCAGCGGGTTTCGGACAGACCCCACAGAGCAGTTCTTC. Amino acids: CASGFRTDPTEQFF.